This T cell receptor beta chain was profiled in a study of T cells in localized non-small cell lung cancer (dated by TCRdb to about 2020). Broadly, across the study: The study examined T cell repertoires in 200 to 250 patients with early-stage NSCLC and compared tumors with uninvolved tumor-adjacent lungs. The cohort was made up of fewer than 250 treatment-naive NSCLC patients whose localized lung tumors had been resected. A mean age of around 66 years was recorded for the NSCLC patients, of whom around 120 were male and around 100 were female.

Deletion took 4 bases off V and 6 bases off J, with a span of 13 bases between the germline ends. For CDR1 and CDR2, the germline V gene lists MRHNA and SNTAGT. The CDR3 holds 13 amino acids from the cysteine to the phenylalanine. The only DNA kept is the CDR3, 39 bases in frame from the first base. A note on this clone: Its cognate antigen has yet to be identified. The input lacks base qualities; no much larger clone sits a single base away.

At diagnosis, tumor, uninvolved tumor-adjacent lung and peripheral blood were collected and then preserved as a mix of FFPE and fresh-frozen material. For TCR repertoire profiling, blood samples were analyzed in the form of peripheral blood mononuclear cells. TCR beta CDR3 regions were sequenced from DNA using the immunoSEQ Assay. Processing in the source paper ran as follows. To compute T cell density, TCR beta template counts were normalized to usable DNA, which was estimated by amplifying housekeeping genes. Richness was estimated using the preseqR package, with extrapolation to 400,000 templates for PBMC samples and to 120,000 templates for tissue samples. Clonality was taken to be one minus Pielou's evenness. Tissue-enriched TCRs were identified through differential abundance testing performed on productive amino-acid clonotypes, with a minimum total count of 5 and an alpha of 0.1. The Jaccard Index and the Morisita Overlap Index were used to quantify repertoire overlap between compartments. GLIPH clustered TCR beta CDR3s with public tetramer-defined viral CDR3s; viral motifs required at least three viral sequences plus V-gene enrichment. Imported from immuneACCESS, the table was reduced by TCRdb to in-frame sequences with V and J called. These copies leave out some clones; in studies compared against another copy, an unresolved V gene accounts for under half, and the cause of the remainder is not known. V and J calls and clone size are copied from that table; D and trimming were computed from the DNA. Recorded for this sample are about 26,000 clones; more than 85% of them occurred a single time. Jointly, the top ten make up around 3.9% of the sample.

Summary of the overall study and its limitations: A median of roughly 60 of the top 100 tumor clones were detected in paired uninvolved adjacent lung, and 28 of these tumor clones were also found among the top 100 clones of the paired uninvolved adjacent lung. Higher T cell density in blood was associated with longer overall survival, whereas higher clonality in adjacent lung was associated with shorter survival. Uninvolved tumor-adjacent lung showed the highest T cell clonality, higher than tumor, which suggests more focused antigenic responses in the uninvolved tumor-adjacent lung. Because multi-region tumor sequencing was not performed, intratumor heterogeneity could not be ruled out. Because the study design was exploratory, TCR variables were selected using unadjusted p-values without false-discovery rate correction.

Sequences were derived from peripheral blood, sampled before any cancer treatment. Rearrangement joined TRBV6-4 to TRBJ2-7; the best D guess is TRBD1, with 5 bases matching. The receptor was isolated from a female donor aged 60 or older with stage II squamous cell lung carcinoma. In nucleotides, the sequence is TGTGCCAGCAGTGTCACTTCAGGGTCCGAGCAGTACTTC. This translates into CASSVTSGSEQYF.